These 22 T cell receptor beta chains share one sample of origin, sequenced in a study of cytomegalovirus exposure and HLA in healthy donors. 60 Vbeta and 13 Jbeta primers were used in PCR. Measured with immunoSEQ multiplex PCR; TCRdb has only the in-frame clones, and not every one. The data hold approximately 40,000 clones, with around three fifths observed a single time. The sequenced material came from PBMCs. The receptors come from a man in his forties or fifties in good health and CMV-seropositive.

This clone appeared once. The chain couples TRBV7-2 to TRBJ1-1, with no clear D. This CDR3 is 13 amino acids long. Per the germline V gene, CDR1 is SGHTA and CDR2 is FQGNSA. V was cut by 7 bases and J by 0 bases, with 9 bases left in between. The CDR3 nucleotides are TGTGCCAGCACCGGCGACTTGAACACTGAAGCTTTCTTT. Encoded protein: CASTGDLNTEAFF.

The chain joins TRBV7-9 to TRBJ1-4, with TRBD1 matching 8 bases. The V gene end was trimmed by 5 bases and the J gene end by 6 bases; junction bases not matched to a gene: 5. Germline values: CDR1 SEHNR, CDR2 FQNEAQ (reference sequence). This CDR3 is 14 amino acids long. The CDR3 DNA reads TGTGCCAGCAGCCCCAGGGGGCTTGATGAAAAACTGTTTTTT. Residues: CASSPRGLDEKLFF. Supplemented by reference TRBV7-9 and TRBJ1-4, the full variable domain reads DTGVSQNPRHKITKRGQNVTFRCDPISEHNRLYWYRQTLGQGPEFLTYFQNEAQLEKSRLLSDRFSAERPKGSFSTLEIQRTEQGDSAMYLCASSPRGLDEKLFFGSGTQLSVL.

The chain is built from TRBV7-9 and TRBJ1-6; D unresolved. Germline V gene data show CDR1 as SEHNR and CDR2 as FQNEAQ (reference sequence). This CDR3 contains 12 residues. The V end lost 1 base, the J end lost 14 bases, and 9 bases lay between the germline ends. Here the CDR3 DNA reads TGTGCCAGCAGCTTAGTCGACAAGACCCTCCACTTT. It codes for CASSLVDKTLHF. Filled out from reference TRBV7-9 and TRBJ1-6, the complete variable domain reads DTGVSQNPRHKITKRGQNVTFRCDPISEHNRLYWYRQTLGQGPEFLTYFQNEAQLEKSRLLSDRFSAERPKGSFSTLEIQRTEQGDSAMYLCASSLVDKTLHFGNGTRLTVT.

This clone was detected once. The V call is TRBV5-1, the J call TRBJ1-2; D gene uncertain. Germline V gene lookup returns CDR1 SGHRS and CDR2 YFSETQ. Trimming stripped 4 bases from V and 2 bases from J, with 15 bases between. CDR3 length equals 15 residues. The CDR3 sequence is CASSQEGAMNYGYTF. The CDR3 DNA is TGCGCCAGCAGCCAGGAGGGAGCGATGAACTATGGCTACACCTTC.

The rearrangement joins TRBV19 to TRBJ1-1; D is undetermined. The ends were cut back, 3 bases at V and 4 bases at J, with 12 bases in the middle. The germline V gene encodes CDR1 LNHDA and CDR2 SQIVND (reference sequence). The CDR3 is made up of 14 amino acids. The CDR3 spells CASSIGGLATEAFF. CDR3 in DNA: TGTGCCAGTAGTATTGGAGGGTTGGCCACTGAAGCTTTCTTT.

This clone has only a few counts. The chain recombines TRBV5-6 with TRBJ1-2; 8 bases map to TRBD1. Per germline, CDR1 SGHDT and CDR2 YYEEEE. V was pared by 0 bases and J by 3 bases, with 7 bases of the junction left unmatched. This CDR3 contains 16 residues. The CDR3 reads CASSLDPGQEYYGYTF. In DNA form, the CDR3 reads TGTGCCAGCAGCTTGGACCCGGGACAGGAGTACTATGGCTACACCTTC.

The chain combines TRBV30 with TRBJ2-7; a weak D match, TRBD2 (5 bases). CDR1 and CDR2 from the germline V gene are GTSNPN and SVGIG (reference sequence). The CDR3 extends over 13 amino acids. V lost 1 base and J lost 3, with 10 bases in between. In nucleotides, the CDR3 is TGTGCCTGGAGTGACGACTACCACTACGAGCAGTACTTC. This translates into CAWSDDYHYEQYF.

This clone appeared a few times. The genes are TRBV29-1 and TRBJ2-7; weak D call: TRBD2 (6 bases). The V gene's germline CDR1 is SQVTM and CDR2 ANQGSEA. Between the trimmed V and J ends, which lost 0 bases and 0 bases, there was a span of 12 bases. The CDR3 covers 15 residues. CDR3 DNA sequence: TGCAGCGTTGAAGACGGGGGACTGAGCTCCTACGAGCAGTACTTC. Protein sequence: CSVEDGGLSSYEQYF.

The chain is built from TRBV9 and TRBJ2-1; the D is unclear. The length of the CDR3 is 16 residues. V was trimmed by 0 bases and J by 0 bases, leaving 10 bases between them. Germline V CDR1 and CDR2: SGDLS, YYNGEE. CDR3 DNA sequence: TGTGCCAGCAGCGTAGTTGGCAGAAGCTCCTACAATGAGCAGTTCTTC. Protein product: CASSVVGRSSYNEQFF. Filled out from reference TRBV9 and TRBJ2-1, the complete variable domain reads DSGVTQTPKHLITATGQRVTLRCSPRSGDLSVYWYQQSLDQGLQFLIQYYNGEERAKGNILERFSAQQFPDLHSELNLSSLELGDSALYFCASSVVGRSSYNEQFFGPGTRLTVL.

This clone was seen more than once but under ten times. The chain has TRBV28 and TRBJ1-2; no clear D gene. V dropped 8 bases and J dropped 4 bases, with 11 bases sitting between them. From germline, CDR1 is MDHEN and CDR2 SYDVKM. The CDR3 is 12 residues long. The CDR3 reads CASSGRLYGYTF. The DNA of the CDR3 is TGTGCCAGCTCCGGGAGGCTCTATGGCTACACCTTC.

V gene TRBV29-1 combines with J gene TRBJ1-3; D is unclear. The V end lost 4 bases, the J end lost 0 bases, and 10 bases lay between the germline ends. Germline assignment: CDR1 SQVTM and CDR2 ANQGSEA. The CDR3 has 14 amino acids. CDR3: CSVGGGRSGNTIYF. Here the CDR3 DNA reads TGCAGCGTTGGAGGAGGACGCTCTGGAAACACCATATATTTT.

The V and J genes are TRBV7-2 and TRBJ1-4; 8 bases map to TRBD1. The CDR3 is 17 residues long. Trimming removed 4 bases from V and 5 bases from J; junction bases left unmatched: 12. CDR1 is SGHTA, CDR2 FQGNSA, per germline. The CDR3 loop reads CASSSNWDRRANEKLFF. The CDR3 bases are TGTGCCAGCAGCTCTAACTGGGACAGGAGGGCCAATGAAAAACTGTTTTTT.

This rearrangement joins TRBV9 to TRBJ1-1; 8 positions agree with TRBD1. Per germline, CDR1 SGDLS and CDR2 YYNGEE. V gave up 2 bases and J gave up 3 bases; unmatched junction bases: 6. This CDR3 is built from 15 residues. The CDR3 bases are TGTGCCAGCAGCGTTCAGACAGGGGAACACACTGAAGCTTTCTTT. This gives the protein CASSVQTGEHTEAFF.

The V gene is TRBV9, the J gene TRBJ1-2, with TRBD1 identical over 12 bases. V shed 2 bases and J 2 bases; nucleotides not matched to a gene: 7. Germline V gene data show CDR1 as SGDLS and CDR2 as YYNGEE. The CDR3 runs 17 residues. The DNA for the CDR3 is TGTGCCAGCAGCGTCAAGGGACAGGGGGCTTACAACTATGGCTACACCTTC. This encodes CASSVKGQGAYNYGYTF.

V and J are TRBV9 and TRBJ2-1, with D tentatively TRBD1 (6 bases). This CDR3 is 15 amino acids long. The germline V gene has CDR1 SGDLS and CDR2 YYNGEE. V gave up 2 bases and J gave up 2 bases, with 11 bases separating them. The CDR3 sequence: CASSVQGITYNEQFF. In DNA, the CDR3 is TGTGCCAGCAGCGTCCAGGGGATCACCTACAATGAGCAGTTCTTC. Full variable domain (rest looked up from reference TRBV9 and TRBJ2-1): DSGVTQTPKHLITATGQRVTLRCSPRSGDLSVYWYQQSLDQGLQFLIQYYNGEERAKGNILERFSAQQFPDLHSELNLSSLELGDSALYFCASSVQGITYNEQFFGPGTRLTVL.

This clone was seen once. This chain connects TRBV10-2 to TRBJ2-1, with 9 bases aligning to TRBD2. CDR1 and CDR2 from the germline V gene are WSHSY and SAAADI. Trimming removed 8 bases from V and 8 bases from J; junction bases left unmatched: 10. This CDR3 region has 14 residues. DNA for the CDR3: TGCGCCAGCTCCAGGGCTAGCGGGGCCGATGAGCAGTTCTTC. Encoded protein: CASSRASGADEQFF.

V is TRBV27 and J is TRBJ1-2, with D perhaps matching TRBD1 (5 bases). Trimming took off 4 bases at V and 1 base at J, with 13 bases between the two ends. CDR1 is MNHEY and CDR2 is SMNVEV in the germline V gene (reference sequence). The CDR3 runs 15 residues. Here the CDR3 reads CASSSSGGVNYGYTF. The DNA of the CDR3 is TGTGCCAGCAGTTCCTCGGGAGGGGTTAACTATGGCTACACCTTC.

This sequence joins TRBV7-8 and TRBJ2-7; D perhaps matches TRBD1 (6 bases). The CDR3 is 15 residues long. The V end lost 2 bases, the J end lost 0 bases, and 11 bases lay between the germline ends. In germline, CDR1 is SGHVS, CDR2 FQNEAQ. The CDR3 DNA is TGTGCCAGCAGCTTATTACGGGACACCTCCTACGAGCAGTACTTC. Translated: CASSLLRDTSYEQYF.

This clone was detected once. This chain joins TRBV9 and TRBJ1-2, with D possibly matching TRBD1 (5 bases). This CDR3 spans 13 amino acids. The germline V gene has CDR1 SGDLS and CDR2 YYNGEE. V lost 4 bases and J 6 bases, leaving 13 bases between the germline ends. CDR3 nucleotides: TGTGCCAGCAGCTTGCAGGGTCGGGATGGCTACACCTTC. Protein product: CASSLQGRDGYTF.

This clone was seen a few times. The chain joins TRBV6-1 to TRBJ2-3; 10 positions agree with TRBD1. Germline V CDR1 and CDR2: MNHNS, SASEGT. V was clipped by 4 bases and J by 5 bases; unmatched bases: 9. The CDR3 runs to 16 residues. The CDR3 sequence is CASSARTGGFGDTQYF. The CDR3 DNA sequence: TGTGCCAGCAGTGCCCGGACAGGGGGGTTCGGAGATACGCAGTATTTT.

The gene calls are TRBV5-4 and TRBJ2-5, with 9 positions matching TRBD2. Losses at the gene ends were 1 base for V and 5 bases for J; bases not matched to a gene: 9. Germline CDR1 SGHNT, CDR2 YYREEE (reference sequence). CDR3 size: 16 residues. This chain's CDR3 is CASSLRGGGAAETQYF. The CDR3 DNA follows: TGTGCCAGCAGCTTGAGGGGCGGGGGGGCCGCGGAGACCCAGTACTTC.

The chain employs TRBV6-5 and TRBJ1-1; TRBD1 agrees at 7 bases. The CDR3 totals 15 residues. V lost 5 bases to trimming and J lost 1 base; unmatched junction nucleotides: 7. The germline CDR1 and CDR2 sequences are MNHEY and SVGAGI. The CDR3 bases are TGTGCCAGCAGTGCCGAGGGGGCGCCGAACACTGAAGCTTTCTTT. It codes for CASSAEGAPNTEAFF.